These 9 T cell receptor beta chains share one sample of origin, sequenced in a study of T cells in localized non-small cell lung cancer. The data were produced by immunoSEQ multiplex PCR, yet TCRdb's version contains in-frame clones alone and is incomplete. The table has around 25,000 clones, 86% seen once. Sequencing used peripheral blood, obtained before any cancer treatment. These receptor sequences come from a female donor at least 60 years old with stage I lung adenocarcinoma.

The chain links TRBV20-1 to TRBJ2-1; D call uncertain. V lost 6 bases to trimming and J lost 10 bases, with 13 bases between them. The CDR3 length is 11 residues. Germline V gives CDR1 DFQATT, CDR2 SNEGSKA (reference sequence). CDR3 coding DNA: TGCAGTGCCCAGAAGGCAGTCGAGCAGTTCTTC. Translating it yields CSAQKAVEQFF.

The chain recombines TRBV6-1 with TRBJ1-4; 8 bases match TRBD1. Germline V lookup: CDR1 MNHNS, CDR2 SASEGT. V dropped 5 bases and J dropped 6; count of bases not matched to a gene: 5. The CDR3 sequence is 14 residues long. CDR3 sequence (DNA): TGTGCCAGCAGTAGGTCGACAGGGGATGAAAAACTGTTTTTT. This translates into CASSRSTGDEKLFF.

This chain joins TRBV7-9 and TRBJ1-2, with 10 positions matching TRBD1. V was clipped by 4 bases and J by 3 bases; unmatched bases: 11. Germline V gene data show CDR1 as SEHNR and CDR2 as FQNEAQ (reference sequence). This CDR3 region has 17 residues. Here the CDR3 reads CASSSGTGVGGDYGYTF. As DNA, the CDR3 is TGTGCCAGCAGCTCAGGGACAGGGGTCGGAGGGGACTATGGCTACACCTTC. The full variable domain, with the rest looked up from reference TRBV7-9 and TRBJ1-2, is DTGVSQNPRHKITKRGQNVTFRCDPISEHNRLYWYRQTLGQGPEFLTYFQNEAQLEKSRLLSDRFSAERPKGSFSTLEIQRTEQGDSAMYLCASSSGTGVGGDYGYTFGSGTRLTVV.

The chain has TRBV30 and TRBJ2-3; 9 bases are shared with TRBD1. The CDR3 is made up of 15 amino acids. Germline V CDR1 and CDR2: GTSNPN, SVGIG (reference sequence). V gave up 4 bases and J gave up 3 bases; unmatched junction bases: 8. Written as DNA, the CDR3 is TGTGCCTGGATCCGTACGGACAGGGGAACAGATACGCAGTATTTT. Translating gives CAWIRTDRGTDTQYF. Using reference TRBV30 and TRBJ2-3 for the parts outside the CDR3, the full variable domain is SQTIHQWPATLVQPVGSPLSLECTVEGTSNPNLYWYRQAAGRGLQLLFYSVGIGQISSEVPQNLSASRPQDRQFILSSKKLLLSDSGFYLCAWIRTDRGTDTQYFGPGTRLTVL.

This chain connects TRBV5-1 to TRBJ1-1; possible D gene TRBD1, 6 bases. Trimming pared 0 bases from V and 7 bases from J, leaving 10 bases between. Germline-derived CDR1 and CDR2 are SGHRS and YFSETQ. The CDR3 spans 13 residues. CDR3 DNA: TGCGCCAGCAGCTTGGGGAGGGGGAGTGAAGCTTTCTTT. It translates to CASSLGRGSEAFF. Full variable domain (outside the CDR3, taken from reference TRBV5-1 and TRBJ1-1): KAGVTQTPRYLIKTRGQQVTLSCSPISGHRSVSWYQQTPGQGLQFLFEYFSETQRNKGNFPGRFSGRQFSNSRSEMNVSTLELGDSALYLCASSLGRGSEAFFGQGTRLTVV.

The V call is TRBV6-1, the J call TRBJ1-6; D gene uncertain. CDR3 length: 12 amino acids. From germline, CDR1 is MNHNS and CDR2 SASEGT. The ends were cut back, 7 bases at V and 11 bases at J, with 12 bases in the middle. The CDR3 DNA reads TGTGCCAGCACGGCGCTGGAAACACCCCTCCACTTT. Amino acid sequence: CASTALETPLHF.

Concerning this clone: The sample holds other DNA sequences that translate to the same CDR3. The V gene is TRBV9, the J gene TRBJ2-1; D gene uncertain. The CDR3 sequence is 15 residues long. Germline CDR1 SGDLS, CDR2 YYNGEE. The V end lost 0 bases, the J end lost 2 bases, and 9 bases lay between the germline ends. The CDR3 sequence is CASSVERWTYNEQFF. The CDR3 DNA sequence: TGTGCCAGCAGCGTAGAAAGATGGACCTACAATGAGCAGTTCTTC.

V gene TRBV23-1 combines with J gene TRBJ2-3; possibly TRBD2 for D (5 bases). TRBV23-1 is an ORF, and what it does is uncertain. The CDR3 is 17 amino acids. V dropped 0 bases and J dropped 4 bases, with 17 bases sitting between them. The CDR3 DNA sequence: TGCGCCAGCAGTCAATCGAAGCTAGCCCCTGAGGCAGATACGCAGTATTTT. Translated, it gives CASSQSKLAPEADTQYF.

V is TRBV18 and J is TRBJ1-1; D is perhaps TRBD1 (6 bases). Trimming shortened V by 6 bases and J by 1 base, and 15 bases separated the two germline ends. Germline V CDR1 and CDR2: KGHSH, LQKENI. CDR3 length equals 15 residues. CDR3 amino acids: CASSLGGQTNTEAFF. The CDR3 DNA reads TGTGCCAGCTCGCTAGGGGGACAAACGAACACTGAAGCTTTCTTT.